The next 20 T cell receptor beta chains were all read from a single sample in a study of blood T cell repertoires in COVID-19. Using immunoSEQ multiplex PCR, the repertoire was profiled, and TCRdb retains in-frame clones only, with some absent. This table holds some 75,000 clones, 65% to 85% found once. The sequencing sample was made of peripheral blood. These receptors were collected from a man aged 45-65 years with COVID-19, enrolled during active disease.

The J gene is TRBJ2-5, the V gene TRBV5-1, with a tentative D call TRBD1 (6 bases). The CDR3 has 15 amino acids. V was shortened by 0 bases and J by 2 bases, with 11 bases between the two germline ends. Germline CDR1 reads SGHRS; CDR2 reads YFSETQ. This CDR3 reads CASSLGTAPQETQYF. The DNA of the CDR3 is TGCGCCAGCAGCTTGGGGACAGCACCTCAAGAGACCCAGTACTTC.

The rearrangement uses TRBV19 and TRBJ1-1, with 7 bases fitting TRBD1. CDR3 length: 13 residues. V shed 5 bases and J 5 bases; nucleotides not matched to a gene: 5. From germline, CDR1 is LNHDA and CDR2 SQIVND (reference sequence). CDR3 nucleotide sequence: TGTGCCAGTAGTTCTCGACAGGGAACTGAAGCTTTCTTT. This gives the protein CASSSRQGTEAFF.

Ten or more counts support this clone. The rearrangement joins TRBV15 to TRBJ2-5; the match to TRBD2 covers 8 bases. Germline loops: CDR1 LNHNV, CDR2 YYDKDF (reference sequence). The CDR3 runs 13 residues. Losses at the gene ends were 4 bases for V and 5 bases for J; bases not matched to a gene: 3. CDR3 sequence: CATSKVAGETQYF. The CDR3 DNA follows: TGTGCCACCAGCAAAGTAGCGGGGGAGACCCAGTACTTC.

J is TRBJ2-2 and V is TRBV5-1, with TRBD1 matching 7 bases. This CDR3 has 15 residues. The V segment lost 5 bases and the J segment 3 bases; nucleotides outside the gene matches: 7. Germline-derived CDR1 and CDR2 are SGHRS and YFSETQ. The CDR3 loop is CASRTGTADTGELFF. DNA of the CDR3: TGCGCCAGCAGAACCGGGACAGCCGACACCGGGGAGCTGTTTTTT.

The V call is TRBV20-1, the J call TRBJ1-2, with 8 bases aligning to TRBD1. Looked up from germline, CDR1 is DFQATT and CDR2 is SNEGSKA (reference sequence). The CDR3 extends over 14 amino acids. With 3 bases clipped from V and 8 bases from J, the junction kept 11 bases outside the gene matches. This CDR3 is CSASLGTGGVGYTF. As DNA, the CDR3 is TGCAGTGCTAGTTTGGGGACAGGCGGCGTCGGCTACACCTTC.

The chain combines TRBV30 with TRBJ2-6; perhaps TRBD1 as D (5 bases). V gave up 0 bases and J gave up 2 bases, with 8 bases separating them. CDR1 and CDR2 (germline): GTSNPN, SVGIG (reference sequence). This CDR3 has 15 amino acids. This CDR3 reads CAWSVLQAGANVLTF. CDR3 DNA: TGTGCCTGGAGTGTACTACAGGCTGGGGCCAACGTCCTGACTTTC.

This chain uses TRBV4-1 with TRBJ1-4; D gene ambiguous. V lost 0 bases, J lost 1 base, and 12 bases lay in between. This CDR3 contains 17 residues. Per germline, CDR1 MGHRA and CDR2 YSYEKL. Here the CDR3 reads CASSQDHQAGTNEKLFF. In DNA form, the CDR3 reads TGCGCCAGCAGCCAAGATCACCAAGCGGGAACTAATGAAAAACTGTTTTTT.

The CDR3 sequence: CAYSLGSSTDTQYF. The DNA for the CDR3 is TGTGCCTACTCCCTGGGCTCTAGCACAGATACGCAGTATTTT. The chain is built from TRBV30 and TRBJ2-3; D not resolved. Germline assignment: CDR1 GTSNPN and CDR2 SVGIG (reference sequence). The CDR3 sequence is 14 residues long. Trimming removed 7 bases at V and 0 bases at J, with 14 bases between. Using reference TRBV30 and TRBJ2-3 for the parts outside the CDR3, the full variable domain is SQTIHQWPATLVQPVGSPLSLECTVEGTSNPNLYWYRQAAGRGLQLLFYSVGIGQISSEVPQNLSASRPQDRQFILSSKKLLLSDSGFYLCAYSLGSSTDTQYFGPGTRLTVL.

The V and J genes are TRBV19 and TRBJ1-2; TRBD1 matches at 7 bases. The V segment lost 3 bases and the J segment 0 bases; nucleotides outside the gene matches: 4. This CDR3 has 15 amino acids. The germline V gene encodes CDR1 LNHDA and CDR2 SQIVND (reference sequence). The CDR3 bases are TGTGCCAGTAGTATTTACAGGGGTGCTAACTATGGCTACACCTTC. Its protein is CASSIYRGANYGYTF. Looking up the rest from reference TRBV19 and TRBJ1-2 gives the full variable domain: DGGITQSPKYLFRKEGQNVTLSCEQNLNHDAMYWYRQDPGQGLRLIYYSQIVNDFQKGDIAEGYSVSREKKESFPLTVTSAQKNPTAFYLCASSIYRGANYGYTFGSGTRLTVV.

The chain employs TRBV2 and TRBJ2-1, with D possibly being TRBD2 (6 bases). This CDR3 has 13 residues. V shed 6 bases and J shed 5 bases, with 11 bases lying between them. CDR1 is SNHLY and CDR2 is FYNNEI in the germline V gene. DNA for the CDR3: TGTGCCAGCAGCGGGAGAGGGAACAATGAGCAGTTCTTC. This sequence encodes CASSGRGNNEQFF.

In DNA form, the CDR3 reads TGTGCCAGCTCACCAGACGGGACAGAGCCCTACACCTTC. Its protein is CASSPDGTEPYTF. The chain carries TRBV18 and TRBJ1-2; 7 bases agree with TRBD1. V shed 2 bases, J shed 10 bases, and the junction held 7 bases outside the gene matches. From germline, CDR1 is KGHSH and CDR2 LQKENI. This CDR3 has 13 amino acids.

The rearrangement joins TRBV2 to TRBJ2-3; 7 bases match TRBD1. Germline CDR1 reads SNHLY; CDR2 reads FYNNEI. Unmatched junction bases numbered 2, after V lost 4 bases and J lost 1 base. The CDR3 spans 14 residues. The chain's CDR3 is CASSVTGGTDTQYF. CDR3 in DNA: TGTGCCAGCAGTGTCACAGGGGGCACAGATACGCAGTATTTT.

This clone came up once. This chain connects TRBV19 to TRBJ1-1; 12 nucleotides match TRBD1. CDR1 is LNHDA, CDR2 SQIVND, per germline (reference sequence). The CDR3 is made up of 15 amino acids. V was pared by 8 bases and J by 0 bases, with 4 bases of the junction left unmatched. The CDR3 is CASGTGGAMNTEAFF. CDR3 coding DNA: TGTGCCAGTGGGACAGGGGGCGCTATGAACACTGAAGCTTTCTTT.

V and J are TRBV5-6 and TRBJ1-1; TRBD1 is a possible D gene (6 bases). Trimming removed 3 bases from V and 6 bases from J, with 18 bases in between. CDR3 length: 15 amino acids. Germline V gene sequence: CDR1 SGHDT, CDR2 YYEEEE. The CDR3 bases are TGTGCCAGCAGCTCCGGCCCACAGGGAAGAGCTGAAGCTTTCTTT. It specifies CASSSGPQGRAEAFF.

This clone was seen ten or more times. The V gene is TRBV25-1, the J gene TRBJ1-6; TRBD1 aligns across 8 bases. In germline, CDR1 is MGHDK, CDR2 SYGVNS. Trimming removed 10 bases from V and 7 bases from J; junction bases left unmatched: 6. The CDR3 totals 13 residues. The CDR3: CATGQGTNSPLHF. The CDR3 DNA reads TGTGCCACCGGACAGGGAACAAATTCACCCCTCCACTTT.

The rearrangement links TRBV6-5 to TRBJ2-7; perhaps TRBD2 as D (6 bases). CDR3 length equals 14 residues. Germline CDR1 is MNHEY and CDR2 is SVGAGI. Trimming cost V 8 bases and J 1 base, with 15 bases left between them. This CDR3 reads CASGLRRESYEQYF. Written as DNA, the CDR3 is TGTGCCAGCGGGCTTAGGAGGGAATCCTACGAGCAGTACTTC.

The chain joins TRBV7-2 to TRBJ1-2; 12 bases map to TRBD1. V shed 4 bases, J shed 5 bases, and the junction held 11 bases outside the gene matches. Germline CDR1 is SGHTA and CDR2 is FQGNSA. The CDR3 loop spans 17 amino acids. The CDR3 nucleotides read TGTGCCAGCAGCTCTTTCCGGGACAGGGGGCGCGTGTATGGCTACACCTTC. Translated: CASSSFRDRGRVYGYTF. Full variable domain (rest looked up from reference TRBV7-2 and TRBJ1-2): GAGVSQSPSNKVTEKGKDVELRCDPISGHTALYWYRQSLGQGLEFLIYFQGNSAPDKSGLPSDRFSAERTGGSVSTLTIQRTQQEDSAVYLCASSSFRDRGRVYGYTFGSGTRLTVV.

The rearrangement links TRBV3-1 (or the pseudogene TRBV3-2) to TRBJ2-3; TRBD1 aligns across 7 bases. The V gene end was trimmed by 6 bases and the J gene end by 0 bases; junction bases not matched to a gene: 9. CDR3 size: 16 residues. Per germline, CDR1 LGHDT and CDR2 YNNKEL (reference sequence). CDR3 loop: CASSPNRGLSTDTQYF. CDR3 nucleotide sequence: TGTGCCAGCAGTCCGAACAGGGGCCTGAGCACAGATACGCAGTATTTT.

The V call is TRBV2, the J call TRBJ1-4; D is undetermined. The CDR3 length is 13 residues. Germline V CDR1 and CDR2: SNHLY, FYNNEI. Trimming shortened V by 10 bases and J by 6 bases, and 15 bases separated the two germline ends. The CDR3: CAIAARAHEKLFF. DNA for the CDR3: TGTGCCATCGCCGCGCGGGCTCATGAAAAACTGTTTTTT.

V usage is TRBV6-6 and J usage is TRBJ2-7, with 11 nucleotides matching TRBD1. This CDR3 region has 14 residues. Germline V CDR1 and CDR2: MNHNY, SVGAGI (reference sequence). After removal of 4 bases from V and 3 bases from J, the junction contained 2 bases not matched to a gene. The CDR3 nucleotides are TGTGCCAGCAGTTCCGGGACAGGGGGCTACGAGCAGTACTTC. Its translation is CASSSGTGGYEQYF.